This entry lists 26 T cell receptor beta chains sequenced from one sample in a study of T cells in women clearing cervical HPV infection. Generated by immunoSEQ multiplex PCR, the TCRdb table keeps only in-frame clones and is missing some. The sample totals tens of thousands of clones; its top ten clones hold 5% to 8.5%. Specimen: blood buffy coat. Receptors were obtained from a woman between 18 and 69 years old with a cervical HPV16 infection that either progressed to CIN3+ or cleared (not recorded which).

For this clone: Read data end 3 residues before the CDR3 end; the end is taken from the germline J gene. The chain uses TRBV7-9 and TRBJ1-5, with 10 bases identical to TRBD1. J gave up 7 bases and V 6 bases, and 6 bases lay outside the gene matches. Germline V gene sequence: CDR1 SEHNR, CDR2 FQNEAQ (reference sequence). The CDR3 runs 14 residues. The CDR3 spells CASSRDRGEQPQHF. The sequenced part of the CDR3 DNA is TGTGCCAGCAGTAGGGACAGGGGAGAACAGCCC.

As concerns this clone: The read comes to an end 3 residues before the CDR3 does, leaving the germline J gene to fill in the end. The chain recombines TRBV7-2 with TRBJ1-2; 7 nucleotides align to TRBD1. The CDR3 totals 14 residues. Germline CDR1 reads SGHTA; CDR2 reads FQGNSA. CDR3 DNA (partial): TGTGCCAGCAAACTACAGGGGACCCTATACGAC. Translated: CASKLQGTLYD. The CDR3 in its entirety is CASKLQGTLYDYTF.

As regards this clone: Read coverage stops 3 residues before the CDR3 terminus; the germline J gene supplies the remainder. The chain uses TRBV29-1 and TRBJ2-7; no reliable D call. Deletions cut 7 bases from V and 4 bases from J, with 14 bases between. Germline V gene lookup returns CDR1 SQVTM and CDR2 ANQGSEA. The CDR3 runs to 12 residues. The covered CDR3 bases are TGCAGCGATCCGCCCGAGCAATACGAG. Encoded protein: CSDPPEQYE. The complete CDR3 sequence is CSDPPEQYEQYF.

About this clone itself: The missing CDR3 end, 3 residues past where the read stops, is filled in from the germline J gene. The chain uses TRBV2 and TRBJ1-2; a possible D gene is TRBD1 (5 bases). The CDR3 runs to 14 residues. V was cut by 4 bases and J by 5 bases, with 14 bases left in between. Germline V gene sequence: CDR1 SNHLY, CDR2 FYNNEI. The sequenced part of the CDR3 DNA is TGTGCCAGCAGTGTCAATTCACAGGTATATGGC. Protein product: CASSVNSQVYG. The complete CDR3 protein is CASSVNSQVYGYTF.

Notes on this clone: The observed sequence ends 3 residues before the CDR3 terminus, with the missing tail filled in from the germline J gene. In the same sample, other DNA sequences code for this CDR3. The chain employs TRBV6-2 or TRBV6-3 and TRBJ1-2; tentatively, D is TRBD1 (5 bases). The CDR3 spans 13 residues. V dropped 0 bases and J dropped 4 bases, with 6 bases sitting between them. The germline V gene encodes CDR1 MNHEY and CDR2 SVGEGT. The CDR3 sequence is CASSYSGGYGYTF. CDR3 DNA (partial): TGTGCCAGCAGTTACTCCGGGGGCTATGGC.

Worth noting for this clone: Read coverage stops 3 residues before the CDR3 terminus; the germline J gene supplies the remainder. The V and J genes are TRBV5-1 and TRBJ2-4; the match to TRBD1 covers 8 bases. The V gene end was trimmed by 2 bases and the J gene end by 6 bases; junction bases not matched to a gene: 10. This CDR3 has 16 residues. Germline V CDR1 and CDR2: SGHRS, YFSETQ. The part of the CDR3 DNA that was read is TGCGCCAGCAGCTTACGATCTCAGGGGGCGGGAAACATT. Translation: CASSLRSQGAGNI. The complete CDR3 sequence is CASSLRSQGAGNIQYF.

Turning to this clone: The observed sequence ends 3 residues before the CDR3 terminus, with the missing tail filled in from the germline J gene. The J gene is TRBJ2-2, the V gene TRBV7-8, with 8 bases lining up with TRBD2. Germline loops: CDR1 SGHVS, CDR2 FQNEAQ. This CDR3 is 14 amino acids long. CDR3 sequence: CASSPRGGDSPLFF. Incomplete CDR3 DNA: TGTGCCAGCAGCCCTCGGGGGGGTGATTCACCG.

Turning to this clone: The observed sequence ends 3 residues before the CDR3 terminus, with the missing tail filled in from the germline J gene. This chain joins TRBV10-3 and TRBJ1-6; D is unclear. Trimming pared 2 bases from V and 6 bases from J, leaving 8 bases between. The CDR3 loop spans 14 amino acids. Germline loops: CDR1 ENHRY, CDR2 SYGVKD. Partial CDR3 DNA: TGTGCCATCAGTGAGCGGACTCGTAATTCACCC. Amino acid sequence: CAISERTRNSP. The full CDR3 protein is CAISERTRNSPLHF.

Concerning this clone: The read terminates 3 residues ahead of where the CDR3 ends, so the germline J gene completes it. This sequence joins TRBV5-1 and TRBJ2-1, with 8 nucleotides matching TRBD1. The CDR3 totals 15 residues. With 0 bases clipped from V and 4 bases from J, the junction kept 3 bases outside the gene matches. Germline CDR1 is SGHRS and CDR2 is YFSETQ. The CDR3 here is CASSLGGTGYNEQFF. The CDR3 DNA, read in part, is TGCGCCAGCAGCTTGGGGGGGACAGGATACAATGAG.

Note on this clone: The junction departs from the called germline gene at one end, perhaps through a read error. The read stops 3 residues short of the end of the CDR3; the missing end is completed from the germline J gene. J is TRBJ2-2 and V is TRBV7-7, with D possibly matching TRBD1 (5 bases). The CDR3 length is 14 residues. CDR1 SSHAT and CDR2 FNYEAQ come from the germline V gene (reference sequence). CDR3 bases read: TGTGCTAGCAGCAAAGGGCAGGGTAACGGGGAG. Its protein is CASSKGQGNGE. From start to end, the CDR3 is CASSKGQGNGELFF.

On this clone: The read terminates 3 residues ahead of where the CDR3 ends, so the germline J gene completes it. The rearrangement links TRBV5-5 to TRBJ2-4, with D perhaps matching TRBD1 (6 bases). CDR1 and CDR2 from the germline V gene are SGHKS and YYEKEE (reference sequence). The CDR3 loop spans 15 amino acids. The DNA read from the CDR3 is TGTGCCAGCAGCTTGGGTGGGACACAGACAGAGACT. This encodes CASSLGGTQTET. The whole CDR3 sequence is CASSLGGTQTETQYF.

Of note for this clone: From the germline J gene comes the end of the CDR3, since the read stops 3 residues before it. The chain uses TRBV25-1 and TRBJ2-2; D is ambiguous. V dropped 4 bases and J dropped 5 bases, with 14 bases sitting between them. This CDR3 region has 15 residues. Looked up from germline, CDR1 is MGHDK and CDR2 is SYGVNS. The covered CDR3 bases are TGTGCCAGCAGTGCTAGAATCGGAGCTACCGGGGAG. Protein: CASSARIGATGE. The full CDR3 is CASSARIGATGELFF.

A word on this clone: The read halts 3 residues ahead of the CDR3 end, with the missing end drawn from the germline J gene. V usage is TRBV15 and J usage is TRBJ2-7; 7 bases map to TRBD1. J gave up 1 base and V 2 bases, and 5 bases lay outside the gene matches. The CDR3 covers 15 residues. Germline V gives CDR1 LNHNV, CDR2 YYDKDF (reference sequence). The part of the CDR3 DNA that was read is TGTGCCACCAGCAGATACAGGGGAGAATCCTACGAG. Residues: CATSRYRGESYE. The full CDR3 sequence reads CATSRYRGESYEQYF.

The covered CDR3 bases are TGTGCCAGCGGAACAGGGTTCACTGAA. It codes for CASGTGFTE. The whole CDR3 protein reads CASGTGFTEAFF. J is TRBJ1-1 and V is TRBV5-8, with a tentative D call TRBD1 (6 bases). The read is 3 residues too short to cover the CDR3 end, so that end is filled in from the germline J gene. Trimming pared 7 bases from V and 4 bases from J, leaving 11 bases between. Germline values: CDR1 SGHTS, CDR2 YDEGEE. This CDR3 is built from 12 residues.

Of note for this clone: Coverage ceases 3 residues before the CDR3 finishes, and the germline J gene fills in the end. This chain connects TRBV29-1 to TRBJ2-7; 7 bases match TRBD1. With 7 bases clipped from V and 3 bases from J, the junction kept 6 bases outside the gene matches. The CDR3 consists of 12 residues. CDR1 SQVTM and CDR2 ANQGSEA come from the germline V gene. CDR3 DNA (partial): TGCAGCGCATTGGGACAGCGCTACGAG. This sequence encodes CSALGQRYE. The full CDR3 is CSALGQRYEQYF.

Comment on this clone: Read coverage stops 3 residues before the CDR3 terminus; the germline J gene supplies the remainder. This chain links TRBV20-1 with TRBJ2-7, with 10 bases lining up with TRBD2. The V gene's germline CDR1 is DFQATT and CDR2 SNEGSKA (reference sequence). This CDR3 is 15 amino acids long. With V trimmed by 3 bases and J by 4 bases, 9 bases remained unmatched. The CDR3 bases that were read are TGCAGTGCTAGCAATTCCGGGACTAGCGAATACGAG. Its protein is CSASNSGTSEYE. The full CDR3 sequence reads CSASNSGTSEYEQYF.

In the case of this clone: Read data end 3 residues before the CDR3 end; the end is taken from the germline J gene. This chain links TRBV2 with TRBJ1-5, with D maybe TRBD1 (6 bases). V was trimmed by 7 bases and J by 2 bases, leaving 15 bases between them. The germline V gene encodes CDR1 SNHLY and CDR2 FYNNEI. This CDR3 spans 15 amino acids. The CDR3 here is CASNVGQLGNQPQHF. The part of the CDR3 DNA that was read is TGTGCCAGCAACGTAGGACAGTTGGGCAATCAGCCC.

A note on this clone: The CDR3 goes on 3 residues after the read ends, and that part is filled in from the germline J gene. This chain links TRBV5-4 with TRBJ2-1, with 8 bases lining up with TRBD1. This CDR3 has 13 amino acids. Germline trimming cut 8 bases from V and 6 bases from J; bases unmatched to any gene: 7. Looked up from germline, CDR1 is SGHNT and CDR2 is YYREEE (reference sequence). CDR3 sequence reads: CARKLDRGNEQFF. The CDR3 DNA, read in part, is TGTGCCAGGAAGCTTGACAGGGGCAATGAG. The whole variable domain, filled in from reference TRBV5-4 and TRBJ2-1, reads ETGVTQSPTHLIKTRGQQVTLRCSSQSGHNTVSWYQQALGQGPQFIFQYYREEENGRGNFPPRFSGLQFPNYSSELNVNALELDDSALYLCARKLDRGNEQFFGPGTRLTVL.

A note on this clone: The read gets to within 3 residues of the CDR3 end, and the germline J gene fills in the rest. The chain employs TRBV11-2 and TRBJ2-2, with D perhaps TRBD1 (5 bases). In germline, CDR1 is SGHAT, CDR2 FQNNGV. This CDR3 has 15 residues. The ends were cut back, 2 bases at V and 5 bases at J, with 12 bases in the middle. The CDR3 protein is CASSLTKGSTGELFF. CDR3 bases read: TGTGCCAGCAGCTTAACTAAGGGGTCTACCGGGGAG.

As regards this clone: The read ends 3 residues early relative to the CDR3; the germline J gene fills the gap. The chain employs TRBV20-1 and TRBJ2-5; 12 positions match TRBD2. CDR3 length: 15 residues. V was clipped by 6 bases and J by 7 bases; unmatched bases: 12. Germline values: CDR1 DFQATT, CDR2 SNEGSKA (reference sequence). CDR3 protein: CSAARTSGTMGTQYF. The CDR3 DNA, read in part, is TGCAGTGCCGCTCGGACTAGCGGGACTATGGGGACC.

Note on this clone: The CDR3 extends 3 residues past the end of the read, so its final part is completed from the germline J gene. This sample also contains other DNA sequences that code for the same CDR3. V gene TRBV18 combines with J gene TRBJ2-4; D is ambiguous. Germline lookup yields CDR1 KGHSH and CDR2 LQKENI. Between the trimmed V and J ends, which lost 6 bases and 8 bases, there was a span of 14 bases. The length of the CDR3 is 13 residues. This CDR3 reads CASSEHDRDIQYF. CDR3 DNA, as far as it was read: TGTGCCAGCTCGGAGCACGATCGGGACATT.

Worth noting for this clone: Read coverage stops 3 residues before the CDR3 terminus; the germline J gene supplies the remainder. The chain is built from TRBV18 and TRBJ1-2, with D unclear. CDR3 size: 16 residues. Germline V gives CDR1 KGHSH, CDR2 LQKENI. The sequenced part of the CDR3 DNA is TGTGCCAGCTCACCTCTAGCGGGAGCCAGCACAGATACC. As protein: CASSPLAGASTDT. The full CDR3 protein is CASSPLAGASTDTYTF. The full variable domain, rest sourced from reference TRBV18 and TRBJ1-2, is NAGVMQNPRHLVRRRGQEARLRCSPMKGHSHVYWYRQLPEEGLKFMVYLQKENIIDESGMPKERFSAEFPKEGPSILRIQQVVRGDSAAYFCASSPLAGASTDTYTFGSGTRLTVV.

As for this clone: The missing CDR3 end, 3 residues past where the read stops, is filled in from the germline J gene. The chain has TRBV7-9 and TRBJ1-2; unclear D gene. This CDR3 comprises 13 residues. Germline V gene data show CDR1 as SEHNR and CDR2 as FQNEAQ (reference sequence). CDR3 loop: CASSFTVAGDYTF. Partial CDR3 DNA: TGTGCCAGCAGCTTTACGGTGGCGGGCGAC.

Details on this clone: The CDR3 is cut off 3 residues early in the read; its end comes from the germline J gene. This chain uses TRBV7-9 with TRBJ2-4; 10 bases are a match to TRBD1. The germline gives CDR1 SEHNR, CDR2 FQNEAQ (reference sequence). The CDR3 runs 15 residues. CDR3 sequence: CASSPQGQGSDGQYF. CDR3 bases read: TGTGCCAGCAGCCCGCAGGGACAGGGGTCTGATGGT.

Regarding this clone: The CDR3 is cut off 3 residues early in the read; its end comes from the germline J gene. The chain couples TRBV2 to TRBJ2-4; 8 nucleotides align to TRBD2. The CDR3 is 13 amino acids. Germline CDR1 is SNHLY and CDR2 is FYNNEI. The CDR3 DNA, read in part, is TGTGCCAGCACCAGCGGGGGTGACTATGGT. Residues: CASTSGGDYG. In full, the CDR3 reads CASTSGGDYGQYF.

As regards this clone: The read gets to within 3 residues of the CDR3 end, and the germline J gene fills in the rest. The chain employs TRBV13 and TRBJ2-7; 9 nucleotides agree with TRBD1. Germline V gives CDR1 PRHDT, CDR2 FYEKMQ (reference sequence). The CDR3 contains 15 residues. V shed 5 bases and J 0 bases; nucleotides not matched to a gene: 5. CDR3 sequence reads: CASSKGTGHSYEQYF. Incomplete CDR3 DNA: TGTGCCAGCAGCAAAGGGACAGGGCACTCCTACGAG.